This T cell receptor (beta chain) came from a study of shared clonotypes between healthy human individuals. The study's findings and limits: Larger estimated richness was generally recorded for naive subsets relative to memory subsets. Rarefaction revealed incomplete sorted-subset sequencing despite large depth.

Trimming cost V 1 base and J 10 bases, with 14 bases left between them. This CDR3 spans 14 amino acids. Per the germline V gene, CDR1 is SGHTA and CDR2 is FQGNSA. Clones were read by immunoSEQ multiplex PCR, and TCRdb kept only the in-frame ones, dropping some. The table includes 2 million to 3 million clones, roughly 93% detected once. Division of CD4+ cells produced a CD45RA+ naive subset and a CD45RA-negative memory subset. On this clone itself: The antigen is unknown.

Sequenced input: naive CD4+ T cells from PBMCs. Subset reported: CD45RA+ positively selected. This receptor was taken from a man aged 18 to 30 in good health. Some clones in this sample may be carry-over from other donors' samples. The rearrangement uses TRBV7-2 and TRBJ2-1; a weak D match, TRBD2 (5 bases). CDR3 nucleotide sequence: TGTGCCAGCAGCTTAGGACTAATGAGTGGCGAGCAGTTCTTC. Protein product: CASSLGLMSGEQFF.